This TCR beta chain originates from a study of cytomegalovirus exposure and HLA in healthy donors. Amplification used 60 Vbeta primers and 13 Jbeta primers. Using immunoSEQ multiplex PCR, the repertoire was profiled, and TCRdb retains in-frame clones only, with some absent. Here the sample spans some 220,000 clones, roughly 91% being singletons. Germline V CDR1 and CDR2: LNHDA, SQIVND (reference sequence). V dropped 3 bases and J dropped 4 bases, with 12 bases sitting between them. CDR3 length: 14 amino acids. Sequenced material: PBMCs. The V call is TRBV19, the J call TRBJ1-2; a possible D gene is TRBD1 (5 bases). The TCR sequence derives from a woman younger than 35 in good health and CMV-seronegative. The CDR3 spells CASSIQGGFYGYTF. CDR3 DNA sequence: TGTGCCAGTAGTATTCAGGGAGGGTTCTATGGCTACACCTTC.